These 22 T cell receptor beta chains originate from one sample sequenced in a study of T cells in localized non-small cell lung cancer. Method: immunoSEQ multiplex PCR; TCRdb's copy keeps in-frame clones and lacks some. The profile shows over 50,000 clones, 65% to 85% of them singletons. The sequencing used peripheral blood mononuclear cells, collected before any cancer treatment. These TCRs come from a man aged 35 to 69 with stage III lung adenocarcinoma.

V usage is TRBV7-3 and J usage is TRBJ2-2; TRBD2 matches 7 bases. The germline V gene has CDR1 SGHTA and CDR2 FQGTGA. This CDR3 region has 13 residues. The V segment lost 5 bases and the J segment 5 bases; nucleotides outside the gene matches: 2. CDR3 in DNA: TGTGCCAGCAGCCGGGACTATACCGGGGAGCTGTTTTTT. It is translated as CASSRDYTGELFF.

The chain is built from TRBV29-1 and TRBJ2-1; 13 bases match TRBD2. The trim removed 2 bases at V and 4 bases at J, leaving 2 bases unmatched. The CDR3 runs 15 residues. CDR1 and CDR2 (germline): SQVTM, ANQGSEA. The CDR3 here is CSVELGLAGYNEQFF. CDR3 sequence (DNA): TGCAGCGTTGAATTGGGACTAGCGGGGTACAATGAGCAGTTCTTC.

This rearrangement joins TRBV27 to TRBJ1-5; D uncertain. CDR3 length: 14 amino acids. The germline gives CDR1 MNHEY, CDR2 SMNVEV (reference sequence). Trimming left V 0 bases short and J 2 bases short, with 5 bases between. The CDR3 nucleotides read TGTGCCAGCAGTTTATCGGCAGGCAATCAGCCCCAGCATTTT. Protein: CASSLSAGNQPQHF.

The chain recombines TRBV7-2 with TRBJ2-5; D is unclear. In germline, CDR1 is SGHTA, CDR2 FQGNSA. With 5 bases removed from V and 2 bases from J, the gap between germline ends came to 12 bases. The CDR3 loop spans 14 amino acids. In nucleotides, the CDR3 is TGTGCCAGCAGCCGGAACAGAGCGCAAGAGACCCAGTACTTC. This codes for CASSRNRAQETQYF.

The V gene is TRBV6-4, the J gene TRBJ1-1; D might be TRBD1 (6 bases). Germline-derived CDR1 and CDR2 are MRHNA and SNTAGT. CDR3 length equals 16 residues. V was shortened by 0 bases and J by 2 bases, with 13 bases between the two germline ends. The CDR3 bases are TGTGCCAGCAGTGACTCCTTCCAGGGGATAAACACTGAAGCTTTCTTT. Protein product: CASSDSFQGINTEAFF.

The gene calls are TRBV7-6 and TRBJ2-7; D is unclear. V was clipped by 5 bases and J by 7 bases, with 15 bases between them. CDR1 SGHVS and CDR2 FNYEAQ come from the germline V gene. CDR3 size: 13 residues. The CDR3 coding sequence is TGTGCCAGCAGCGCCCAGAACGACCGGGAGCAGTACTTC. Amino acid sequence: CASSAQNDREQYF.

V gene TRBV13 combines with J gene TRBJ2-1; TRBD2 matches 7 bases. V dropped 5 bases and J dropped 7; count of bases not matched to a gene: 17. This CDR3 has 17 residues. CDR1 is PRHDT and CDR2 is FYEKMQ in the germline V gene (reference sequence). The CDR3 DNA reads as TGTGCCAGCAGCCCGCAGACTAGCTCGGGCTCCTGGAATGAGCAGTTCTTC. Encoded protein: CASSPQTSSGSWNEQFF. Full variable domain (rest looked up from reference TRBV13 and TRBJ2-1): AAGVIQSPRHLIKEKRETATLKCYPIPRHDTVYWYQQGPGQDPQFLISFYEKMQSDKGSIPDRFSAQQFSDYHSELNMSSLELGDSALYFCASSPQTSSGSWNEQFFGPGTRLTVL.

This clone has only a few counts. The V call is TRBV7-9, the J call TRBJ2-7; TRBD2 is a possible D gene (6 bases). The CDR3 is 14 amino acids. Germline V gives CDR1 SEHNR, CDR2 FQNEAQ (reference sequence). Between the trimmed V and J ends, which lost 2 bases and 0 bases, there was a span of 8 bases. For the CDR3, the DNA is TGTGCCAGCAGCTTAATAGCGGACTCCTACGAGCAGTACTTC. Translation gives CASSLIADSYEQYF.

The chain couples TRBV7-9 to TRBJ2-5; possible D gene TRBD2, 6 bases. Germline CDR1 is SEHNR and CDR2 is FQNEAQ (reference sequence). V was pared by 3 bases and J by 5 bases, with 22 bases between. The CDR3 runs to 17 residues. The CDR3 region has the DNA TGTGCCAGCAGCTTCGGGACTCTTATAGGGGCTGGGGAGACCCAGTACTTC. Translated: CASSFGTLIGAGETQYF.

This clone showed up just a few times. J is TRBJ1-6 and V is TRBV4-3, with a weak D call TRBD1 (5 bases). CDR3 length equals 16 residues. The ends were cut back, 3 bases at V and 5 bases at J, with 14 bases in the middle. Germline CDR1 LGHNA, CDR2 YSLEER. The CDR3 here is CASSQAWGGNNSPLHF. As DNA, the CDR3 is TGCGCCAGCAGCCAGGCTTGGGGGGGAAATAATTCACCCCTCCACTTT.

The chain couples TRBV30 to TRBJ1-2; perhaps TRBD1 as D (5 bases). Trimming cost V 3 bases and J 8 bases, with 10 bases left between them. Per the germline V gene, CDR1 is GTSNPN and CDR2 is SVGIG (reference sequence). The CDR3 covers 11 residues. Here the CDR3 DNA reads TGTGCCTGGAGCACCGGGGCCGGCTACACCTTC. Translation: CAWSTGAGYTF.

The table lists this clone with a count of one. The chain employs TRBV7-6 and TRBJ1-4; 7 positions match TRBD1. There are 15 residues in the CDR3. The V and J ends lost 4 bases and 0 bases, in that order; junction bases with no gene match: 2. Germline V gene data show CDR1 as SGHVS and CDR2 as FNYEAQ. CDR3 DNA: TGTGCCAGCAGCTCCGGACAGGCAACTAATGAAAAACTGTTTTTT. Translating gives CASSSGQATNEKLFF.

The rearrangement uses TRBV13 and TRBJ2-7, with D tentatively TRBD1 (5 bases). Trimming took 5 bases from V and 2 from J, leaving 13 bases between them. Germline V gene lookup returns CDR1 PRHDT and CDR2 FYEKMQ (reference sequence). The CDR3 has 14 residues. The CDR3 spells CASSATTAPYEQYF. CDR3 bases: TGTGCCAGCAGCGCCACGACAGCCCCCTACGAGCAGTACTTC.

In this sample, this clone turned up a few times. The CDR3 DNA reads TGTGCCAGCAGCCCTCGGGACAGGGGGAATTCACCCCTCCACTTT. Residues: CASSPRDRGNSPLHF. The J gene is TRBJ1-6, the V gene TRBV6-5; 11 bases line up with TRBD1. The CDR3 length is 15 residues. The V segment lost 6 bases and the J segment 7 bases; nucleotides outside the gene matches: 5. CDR1 and CDR2 from the germline V gene are MNHEY and SVGAGI.

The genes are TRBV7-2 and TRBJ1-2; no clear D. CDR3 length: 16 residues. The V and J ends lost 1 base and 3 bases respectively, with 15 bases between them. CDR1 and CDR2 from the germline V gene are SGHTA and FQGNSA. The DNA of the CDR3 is TGTGCCAGCAGCTTAGGTCGGGTTCGCGCCGACTATGGCTACACCTTC. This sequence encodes CASSLGRVRADYGYTF. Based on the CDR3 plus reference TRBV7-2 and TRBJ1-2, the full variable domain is GAGVSQSPSNKVTEKGKDVELRCDPISGHTALYWYRQSLGQGLEFLIYFQGNSAPDKSGLPSDRFSAERTGGSVSTLTIQRTQQEDSAVYLCASSLGRVRADYGYTFGSGTRLTVV.

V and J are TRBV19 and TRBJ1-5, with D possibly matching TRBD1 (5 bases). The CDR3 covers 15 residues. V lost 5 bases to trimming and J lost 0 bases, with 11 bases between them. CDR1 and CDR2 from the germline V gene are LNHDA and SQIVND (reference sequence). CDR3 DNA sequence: TGTGCCAGTAGTGAAGGCGGACATAGCAATCAGCCCCAGCATTTT. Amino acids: CASSEGGHSNQPQHF.

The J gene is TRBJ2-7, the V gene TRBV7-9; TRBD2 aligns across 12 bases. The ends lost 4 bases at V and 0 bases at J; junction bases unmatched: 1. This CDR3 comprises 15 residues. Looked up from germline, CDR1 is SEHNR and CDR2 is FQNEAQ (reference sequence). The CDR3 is CASSSTSGSSYEQYF. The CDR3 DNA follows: TGTGCCAGCAGCTCGACTAGCGGGAGCTCCTACGAGCAGTACTTC.

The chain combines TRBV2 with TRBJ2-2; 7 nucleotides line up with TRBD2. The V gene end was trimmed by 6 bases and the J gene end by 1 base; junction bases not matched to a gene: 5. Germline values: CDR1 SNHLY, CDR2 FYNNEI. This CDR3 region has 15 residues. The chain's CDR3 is CASSPLAVNTGELFF. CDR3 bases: TGTGCCAGCAGCCCTCTAGCGGTGAACACCGGGGAGCTGTTTTTT.

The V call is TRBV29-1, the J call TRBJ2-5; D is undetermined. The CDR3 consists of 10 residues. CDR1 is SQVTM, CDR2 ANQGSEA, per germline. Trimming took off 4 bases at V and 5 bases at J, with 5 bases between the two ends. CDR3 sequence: CSVVRETQYF. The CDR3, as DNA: TGCAGCGTTGTCAGGGAGACCCAGTACTTC.

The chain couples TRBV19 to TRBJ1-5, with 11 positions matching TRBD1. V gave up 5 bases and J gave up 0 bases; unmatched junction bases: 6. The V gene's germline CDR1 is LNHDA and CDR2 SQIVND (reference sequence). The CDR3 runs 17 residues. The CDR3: CASSYGTGGYSNQPQHF. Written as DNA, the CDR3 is TGTGCCAGTAGTTACGGGACAGGGGGGTATAGCAATCAGCCCCAGCATTTT.

This chain's CDR3 is CASSLTGTHSNQPQHF. The CDR3 DNA is TGTGCCAGCAGTTTAACGGGGACCCATAGCAATCAGCCCCAGCATTTT. The rearrangement links TRBV27 to TRBJ1-5; TRBD1 might be the D (5 bases). CDR3 length equals 16 residues. Germline values: CDR1 MNHEY, CDR2 SMNVEV (reference sequence). V shed 2 bases and J shed 0 bases, with 11 bases lying between them.

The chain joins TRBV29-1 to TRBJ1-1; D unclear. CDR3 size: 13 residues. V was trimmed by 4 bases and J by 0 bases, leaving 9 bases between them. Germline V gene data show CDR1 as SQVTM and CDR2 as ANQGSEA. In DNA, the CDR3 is TGCAGCGTTGTAAGCGGCTTGAACACTGAAGCTTTCTTT. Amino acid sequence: CSVVSGLNTEAFF.